These 12 T cell receptor beta chains share one sample of origin, sequenced in a study of spatial heterogeneity in lung cancer. TCRdb ran MiXCR on the 5' RACE reads and lists one entry per CDR3 protein. The table shows 45,000 to 65,000 distinct CDR3 sequences, with around 7.7% occurring only once. Time point reported: blood at routine non-recurrence follow-up after resection. Whole RNA was taken from tumor, nontumor lung or frozen PBMC; it was then sequenced unsorted. Sequenced here: PBMCs, sampled at follow-up. The source is a female donor with early-stage non-small cell lung cancer.

This clonotype showed up many times. V usage is TRBV3-1 and J usage is TRBJ2-2, with D maybe TRBD2 (6 bases). V was cut by 1 base and J by 3 bases, with 6 bases left in between. Germline V gene sequence: CDR1 LGHDT, CDR2 YNNKEL (reference sequence). The CDR3 loop spans 14 amino acids. The CDR3 DNA follows: TGTGCCAGCAGCCAAGGGAGGGACACCGGGGAGCTGTTTTTT. Translating gives CASSQGRDTGELFF.

This clonotype came up many times. The V call is TRBV20-1, the J call TRBJ2-5; 9 nucleotides line up with TRBD2. V gave up 5 bases and J gave up 1 base; unmatched junction bases: 8. CDR1 and CDR2 (germline): DFQATT, SNEGSKA (reference sequence). The CDR3 is 15 amino acids. The chain's CDR3 is CSAPSSGAAQETQYF. DNA of the CDR3: TGCAGTGCTCCCTCTAGCGGGGCGGCCCAAGAGACCCAGTACTTC.

V and J are TRBV14 and TRBJ2-5; possibly TRBD2 for D (5 bases). Between the trimmed V and J ends, which lost 4 bases and 5 bases, there was a span of 20 bases. CDR3 length equals 16 residues. Germline CDR1 reads SGHDN; CDR2 reads FVKESK. CDR3 nucleotides: TGTGCCAGCAGCCGAGAGGGAGCGGTGCTCGGGGAGACCCAGTACTTC. As protein: CASSREGAVLGETQYF.

This clonotype was recorded a few times. V is TRBV7-9 and J is TRBJ1-1; D gene uncertain. Trimming removed 0 bases at V and 1 base at J, with 3 bases between. This CDR3 region has 13 residues. Germline V gene lookup returns CDR1 SEHNR and CDR2 FQNEAQ (reference sequence). The CDR3: CASSLAENTEAFF. CDR3 coding DNA: TGTGCCAGCAGCTTAGCTGAGAACACTGAAGCTTTCTTT.

Many counts were recorded for this clonotype. As DNA, the CDR3 is TGCAGTGCCCCTAGCGGAGGCAACACAGATACGCAGTATTTT. Translated, it gives CSAPSGGNTDTQYF. The V call is TRBV20-1, the J call TRBJ2-3; TRBD2 matches 7 bases. The V and J ends lost 6 bases and 2 bases, in that order; junction bases with no gene match: 8. The length of the CDR3 is 14 residues. Germline values: CDR1 DFQATT, CDR2 SNEGSKA (reference sequence).

Ten or more counts support this clonotype. The CDR3 DNA sequence: TGTGCCAGTAGTATAGAAGGTTCCGGTGGCTACACCTTC. Residues: CASSIEGSGGYTF. This chain connects TRBV19 to TRBJ1-2; no definite D call. The CDR3 is made up of 13 amino acids. Trimming removed 0 bases from V and 7 bases from J, with 9 bases in between. Germline lookup yields CDR1 LNHDA and CDR2 SQIVND (reference sequence).

This clonotype has just a few counts. This chain links TRBV6-1 with TRBJ2-2; D ambiguous. The ends were cut back, 8 bases at V and 8 bases at J, with 15 bases in the middle. This CDR3 is built from 13 residues. Germline values: CDR1 MNHNS, CDR2 SASEGT. The CDR3 here is CASHEVAGGELFF. The CDR3 nucleotides are TGTGCCAGCCACGAAGTAGCTGGGGGGGAGCTGTTTTTT.

This clonotype was seen a few times. The gene calls are TRBV15 and TRBJ2-1; 12 positions agree with TRBD2. V shed 0 bases, J shed 9 bases, and the junction held 9 bases outside the gene matches. Germline-derived CDR1 and CDR2 are LNHNV and YYDKDF (reference sequence). The CDR3 has 17 amino acids. The CDR3 DNA is TGTGCCACCAGCAGAGATAGGCTAGCGGGGGGGCAGGGTGAGCAGTTCTTC. Its protein is CATSRDRLAGGQGEQFF.

This clonotype showed up just a few times. The rearrangement joins TRBV20-1 to TRBJ2-1; D unclear. The CDR3 sequence is 15 residues long. Trimming took 0 bases from V and 0 from J, leaving 9 bases between them. Germline CDR1 and CDR2: DFQATT and SNEGSKA (reference sequence). The CDR3: CSARDSSASYNEQFF. CDR3 DNA sequence: TGCAGTGCTAGAGATTCTTCGGCCTCCTACAATGAGCAGTTCTTC.

The chain links TRBV19 to TRBJ2-1; 8 nucleotides align to TRBD1. The junction had 11 bases not matched to a gene; V was cut back by 6 bases and J by 4 bases. The germline V gene encodes CDR1 LNHDA and CDR2 SQIVND (reference sequence). The CDR3 has 16 amino acids. The CDR3 is CASSKTSGGIYNEQFF. DNA for the CDR3: TGTGCCAGTAGCAAAACATCAGGGGGCATTTACAATGAGCAGTTCTTC.

For the CDR3, the DNA is TGTGCCAGCAGCTTAGGAGGCAGGGGGAGCACAGATACGCAGTATTTT. Its protein is CASSLGGRGSTDTQYF. The rearrangement links TRBV7-9 to TRBJ2-3; TRBD1 matches 7 bases. CDR3 length: 16 amino acids. Germline CDR1 SEHNR, CDR2 FQNEAQ (reference sequence). The V and J ends lost 1 base and 0 bases, in that order; junction bases with no gene match: 4.

This clonotype was picked up many times. The V call is TRBV3-1, the J call TRBJ2-3; 9 nucleotides align to TRBD2. Germline CDR1 reads LGHDT; CDR2 reads YNNKEL (reference sequence). J was trimmed by 3 bases and V by 5 bases; bases with no gene match: 6. CDR3 size: 15 residues. The CDR3 loop reads CASSSLAGRTDTQYF. In DNA, the CDR3 is TGTGCCAGCAGCTCTCTAGCGGGGAGGACAGATACGCAGTATTTT.